Below are 18 T cell receptor beta chains sequenced from a single sample in a study of radiation and T cells in renal cell carcinoma. Sequencing was performed with immunoSEQ multiplex PCR; in TCRdb, only in-frame clones are kept and a portion is missing. The table shows 120,000 or so clones, with more than 70% occurring only once. Time point specified: blood 2 weeks post-SBRT. Documented treatment: 15 Gy SBRT to primary tumor, nephrectomy 4 weeks later. The material was blood, obtained from a patient whose treatment included radiotherapy and nephrectomy. The origin of the receptors is a woman in her 70s with renal cell carcinoma.

V usage is TRBV7-2 and J usage is TRBJ1-2; possibly TRBD1 for D (5 bases). The CDR3 has 12 amino acids. The germline CDR1 and CDR2 sequences are SGHTA and FQGNSA. The V and J ends lost 4 bases and 7 bases respectively, with 10 bases between them. The CDR3 nucleotides are TGTGCCAGCAGCTCCTCGGGGGTTGGCTACACCTTC. Translation gives CASSSSGVGYTF.

This chain links TRBV5-6 with TRBJ1-6, with D maybe TRBD1 (5 bases). The CDR3 consists of 16 residues. Trimming took off 1 base at V and 5 bases at J, with 13 bases between the two ends. Per the germline V gene, CDR1 is SGHDT and CDR2 is YYEEEE. CDR3 DNA sequence: TGTGCCAGCAGCTTGAACTTCCGACAGAATAATTCACCCCTCCACTTT. As protein: CASSLNFRQNNSPLHF. Based on the CDR3 plus reference TRBV5-6 and TRBJ1-6, the full variable domain is DAGVTQSPTHLIKTRGQQVTLRCSPKSGHDTVSWYQQALGQGPQFIFQYYEEEERQRGNFPDRFSGHQFPNYSSELNVNALLLGDSALYLCASSLNFRQNNSPLHFGNGTRLTVT.

The rearrangement joins TRBV7-2 to TRBJ1-5; possibly TRBD1 for D (6 bases). The CDR3 is made up of 16 amino acids. Deletions cut 5 bases from V and 5 bases from J, with 19 bases between. Germline loops: CDR1 SGHTA, CDR2 FQGNSA. The CDR3 nucleotides are TGTGCCAGCAGCAACGGGGCAGGGGCGCAGGATCAGCCCCAGCATTTT. Translation: CASSNGAGAQDQPQHF.

This chain joins TRBV29-1 and TRBJ1-1, with 7 nucleotides matching TRBD1. CDR1 is SQVTM, CDR2 ANQGSEA, per germline. This CDR3 has 11 amino acids. Losses at the gene ends were 7 bases for V and 6 bases for J; bases not matched to a gene: 5. The CDR3 bases are TGCAGCGCTCGACAGGGCCCTGAAGCTTTCTTT. Translating it yields CSARQGPEAFF.

V and J are TRBV10-3 and TRBJ2-3; possibly TRBD1 or TRBD2 for D (5 bases each). V gave up 8 bases and J gave up 4 bases, with 16 bases separating them. CDR1 is ENHRY, CDR2 SYGVKD, per germline. CDR3 length: 14 residues. In nucleotides, the CDR3 is TGTGCCATCGCTTTTGAGGGGATAGCAGATACGCAGTATTTT. Residues: CAIAFEGIADTQYF.

The CDR3 nucleotides read TGTGCCAGCAGCTTCGCCAAAAAAGTCTCTGGGGCCAACGTCCTGACTTTC. Translated, it gives CASSFAKKVSGANVLTF. The chain combines TRBV7-9 with TRBJ2-6; no firm D call. Germline assignment: CDR1 SEHNR and CDR2 FQNEAQ (reference sequence). The CDR3 has 17 residues. Trimming cost V 3 bases and J 0 bases, with 12 bases left between them.

The chain joins TRBV18 to TRBJ2-7; D remains unclear. The CDR3 sequence is 13 residues long. The germline gives CDR1 KGHSH, CDR2 LQKENI. V was shortened by 3 bases and J by 5 bases, with 11 bases between the two germline ends. The DNA for the CDR3 is TGTGCCAGCTCACCCCTCCGGGTGGACGAGCAGTACTTC. Residues: CASSPLRVDEQYF. Full variable domain (missing parts from reference TRBV18 and TRBJ2-7): NAGVMQNPRHLVRRRGQEARLRCSPMKGHSHVYWYRQLPEEGLKFMVYLQKENIIDESGMPKERFSAEFPKEGPSILRIQQVVRGDSAAYFCASSPLRVDEQYFGPGTRLTVT.

The chain joins TRBV5-1 to TRBJ1-1, with D maybe TRBD1 (6 bases). Germline loops: CDR1 SGHRS, CDR2 YFSETQ. The CDR3 loop spans 12 amino acids. With 4 bases removed from V and 6 bases from J, the gap between germline ends came to 10 bases. The CDR3 nucleotides are TGCGCCAGCAGCCCGGGGGGCGCTGAAGCTTTCTTT. Protein sequence: CASSPGGAEAFF. Full variable domain (missing parts from reference TRBV5-1 and TRBJ1-1): KAGVTQTPRYLIKTRGQQVTLSCSPISGHRSVSWYQQTPGQGLQFLFEYFSETQRNKGNFPGRFSGRQFSNSRSEMNVSTLELGDSALYLCASSPGGAEAFFGQGTRLTVV.

This chain connects TRBV13 to TRBJ1-1; no definite D call. Trimming shortened V by 0 bases and J by 3 bases, and 11 bases separated the two germline ends. Germline V lookup: CDR1 PRHDT, CDR2 FYEKMQ (reference sequence). The CDR3 has 15 amino acids. DNA for the CDR3: TGTGCCAGCAGCTTAGGTGGGCAGGCAGACACTGAAGCTTTCTTT. It translates to CASSLGGQADTEAFF.

This clone came up once. The CDR3 region has the DNA TGTGCCAGCAGCCAATCGAATCTGGTAAGTCAGCCCCAGCATTTT. Amino acid sequence: CASSQSNLVSQPQHF. The chain links TRBV14 to TRBJ1-5; D gene ambiguous. From germline, CDR1 is SGHDN and CDR2 FVKESK. The CDR3 contains 15 residues. V lost 2 bases and J lost 6, with 14 bases in between.

The chain couples TRBV18 to TRBJ1-3, with 10 bases fitting TRBD1. J gave up 4 bases and V 4 bases, and 7 bases lay outside the gene matches. Germline V gives CDR1 KGHSH, CDR2 LQKENI. The CDR3 contains 16 residues. CDR3 in DNA: TGTGCCAGCTCACAATCGGGACAGGGGAGCGGAAACACCATATATTTT. It translates to CASSQSGQGSGNTIYF.

The rearrangement uses TRBV21-1 and TRBJ1-3; the table names TRBD1, a call not compared with the DNA. TRBV21-1 is a recognized pseudogene. The CDR3 has 17 residues. This CDR3 is CASSKFSDRDSGNTIYF. In DNA form, the CDR3 reads TGTGCCAGCAGCAAATTCTCCGACAGAGACTCTGGAAACACCATATATTTT.

The chain uses TRBV30 and TRBJ1-3; TRBD1 matches 7 bases. The CDR3 sequence is 15 residues long. Losses at the gene ends were 1 base for V and 3 bases for J; bases not matched to a gene: 6. Germline-derived CDR1 and CDR2 are GTSNPN and SVGIG (reference sequence). Here the CDR3 DNA reads TGTGCCTGGAGTGCCGCAGGGGGTTATGGAAACACCATATATTTT. Translated, it gives CAWSAAGGYGNTIYF.

This chain joins TRBV30 and TRBJ1-4; D perhaps matches TRBD1 (6 bases). The CDR3 covers 13 residues. Between the trimmed V and J ends, which lost 1 base and 7 bases, there was a span of 10 bases. Germline assignment: CDR1 GTSNPN and CDR2 SVGIG (reference sequence). CDR3 amino acids: CAWSGGLAEKLFF. The CDR3 coding sequence is TGTGCCTGGAGTGGGGGGCTGGCTGAAAAACTGTTTTTT.

This rearrangement joins TRBV4-3 to TRBJ2-6, with 7 positions matching TRBD1. From germline, CDR1 is LGHNA and CDR2 YSLEER. V was pared by 0 bases and J by 4 bases, with 6 bases of the junction left unmatched. The CDR3 runs to 17 residues. Written as DNA, the CDR3 is TGCGCCAGCAGCCAAGATCCCACAGGGGTCGGGGCCAACGTCCTGACTTTC. This encodes CASSQDPTGVGANVLTF.

The V gene is TRBV6-1, the J gene TRBJ1-3; TRBD1 is a possible D gene (6 bases). Germline CDR1 reads MNHNS; CDR2 reads SASEGT. The CDR3 runs to 13 residues. The V gene lost 1 base and the J gene lost 10 bases, with 11 bases spanning the gap. In DNA, the CDR3 is TGTGCCAGCAGTGAAGTTGGAGGGGGGACCATATATTTT. The encoded protein is CASSEVGGGTIYF.

The chain couples TRBV5-1 to TRBJ2-2; D not resolved. The CDR3 contains 15 residues. Looked up from germline, CDR1 is SGHRS and CDR2 is YFSETQ. V was trimmed by 0 bases and J by 3 bases, leaving 9 bases between them. CDR3 bases: TGCGCCAGCAGCTTGGTCGGGTTAGACACCGGGGAGCTGTTTTTT. Its protein product is CASSLVGLDTGELFF.

This chain uses TRBV30 with TRBJ1-3; unclear D gene. CDR1 and CDR2 from the germline V gene are GTSNPN and SVGIG (reference sequence). The CDR3 length is 11 residues. As DNA, the CDR3 is TGTGGGGCAGGCTCTGGAAACACCATATATTTT. The encoded protein is CGAGSGNTIYF.